The source of this T cell receptor beta chain is a study of cytomegalovirus exposure and HLA in healthy donors. In the case of this clone: Its specificity is unknown.

General study findings and limits: The authors later found HLA-associated TCR beta chains more clonally expanded than equally common others. Roughly uniform depth of sequencing across donors was assumed in presence/absence analyses. Follow-up analysis later connected one missense variant in DCLRE1C with trimming of TCR beta V- and J-genes.

13 Jbeta primers and 60 Vbeta primers were used for the PCR. The assay was immunoSEQ multiplex PCR, and TCRdb's table has in-frame clones only and misses some. In all, the sample yields just over 200,000 clones. This CDR3 has 17 amino acids. With V trimmed by 0 bases and J by 4 bases, 5 bases remained unmatched. CDR1 and CDR2 (germline): SGHNT, YYREEE (reference sequence). Material for sequencing was PBMCs. The clonotype was recovered from a girl aged 2 to 10 in good health and CMV-seropositive. The chain combines TRBV5-4 with TRBJ2-2; 11 nucleotides match TRBD2. The CDR3 loop is CASSLVRGLAVTGELFF. The CDR3 nucleotides are TGTGCCAGCAGCTTGGTGCGGGGACTAGCGGTCACCGGGGAGCTGTTTTTT.